The present entry profiles one T cell receptor beta chain with its context. Produced via immunoSEQ multiplex PCR; TCRdb's table is partial and in-frame only. This table has tens of thousands of clones, around 86% appearing once. These data are taken from a study of blood T cell repertoires in COVID-19. V lost 3 bases, J lost 7 bases, and 13 bases lay in between. Germline V gives CDR1 LNHDA, CDR2 SQIVND (reference sequence). The CDR3 totals 15 residues. The genes are TRBV19 and TRBJ1-6; D is undetermined. The sequencing sample was made of peripheral blood. This TCR was sampled from a middle-aged man with active COVID-19. The CDR3 bases are TGTGCCAGTAGTATGGGAGGTAATCCGAATTCACCCCTCCACTTT. It specifies CASSMGGNPNSPLHF.